The clone carrying this T cell receptor beta chain was detected many times. No antigen is known for it. The entry originates in a study of spatial heterogeneity in lung cancer. Study at large: Alpha-chain detections were consistently fewer than beta-chain detections among the sequences.

TCRdb re-called the 5' RACE reads with MiXCR, one entry per CDR3 protein. The data show around 95,000 distinct CDR3 sequences, approximately 4.7% seen once. Time point indicated: sample taken at primary tumor resection. In each case, whole RNA from tumor, nontumor lung or frozen PBMC was sequenced unsorted. Study findings and constraints: Intratumoral expanded alpha and beta TCR counts were found to track tumor mutation counts.

Trimming cost V 0 bases and J 0 bases, with 3 bases left between them. From germline, CDR1 is DFQATT and CDR2 SNEGSKA (reference sequence). CDR3 length: 14 amino acids. The sample here was lung tumor tissue, taken at surgery. This TCR came from a male donor with early-stage non-small cell lung cancer. The chain couples TRBV20-1 to TRBJ2-6; D is ambiguous. The CDR3 nucleotides read TGCAGTGCTAGAGATGGCTCTGGGGCCAACGTCCTGACTTTC. The encoded protein is CSARDGSGANVLTF.